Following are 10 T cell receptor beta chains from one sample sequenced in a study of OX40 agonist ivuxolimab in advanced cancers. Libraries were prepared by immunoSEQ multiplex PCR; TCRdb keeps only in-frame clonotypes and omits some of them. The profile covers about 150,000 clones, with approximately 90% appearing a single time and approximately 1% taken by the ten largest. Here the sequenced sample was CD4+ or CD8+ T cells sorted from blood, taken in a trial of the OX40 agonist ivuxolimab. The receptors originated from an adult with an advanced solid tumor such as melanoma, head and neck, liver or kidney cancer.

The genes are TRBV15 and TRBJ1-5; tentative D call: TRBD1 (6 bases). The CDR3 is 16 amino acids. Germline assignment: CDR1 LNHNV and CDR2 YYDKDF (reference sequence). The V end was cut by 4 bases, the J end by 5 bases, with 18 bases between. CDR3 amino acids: CATSTGGASGDQPQHF. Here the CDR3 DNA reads TGTGCCACCAGCACTGGGGGGGCGTCCGGGGATCAGCCCCAGCATTTT.

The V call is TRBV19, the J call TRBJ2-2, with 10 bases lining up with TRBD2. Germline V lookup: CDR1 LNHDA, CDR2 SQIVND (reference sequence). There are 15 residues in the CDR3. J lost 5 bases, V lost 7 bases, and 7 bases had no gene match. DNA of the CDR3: TGTGCCAGTAAGGGAGCGGGAGGGTATACCGGGGAGCTGTTTTTT. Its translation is CASKGAGGYTGELFF.

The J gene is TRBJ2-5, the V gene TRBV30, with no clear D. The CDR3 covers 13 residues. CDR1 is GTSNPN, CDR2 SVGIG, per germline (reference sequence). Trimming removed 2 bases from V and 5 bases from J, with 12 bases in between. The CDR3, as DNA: TGTGCCTGGAGTACGGAGAATGTGGAGACCCAGTACTTC. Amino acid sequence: CAWSTENVETQYF.

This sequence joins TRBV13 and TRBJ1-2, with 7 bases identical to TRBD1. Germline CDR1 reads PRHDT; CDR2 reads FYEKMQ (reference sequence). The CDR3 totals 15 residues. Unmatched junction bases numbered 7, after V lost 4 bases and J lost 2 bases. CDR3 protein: CASSSSDRWNYGYTF. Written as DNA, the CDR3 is TGTGCCAGCAGCTCCTCGGACAGGTGGAACTATGGCTACACCTTC.

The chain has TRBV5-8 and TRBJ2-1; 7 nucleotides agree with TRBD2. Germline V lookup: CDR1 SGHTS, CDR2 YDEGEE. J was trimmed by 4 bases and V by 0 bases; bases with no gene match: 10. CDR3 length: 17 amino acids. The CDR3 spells CASSLEGSGLSYNEQFF. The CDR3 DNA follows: TGTGCCAGCAGCTTGGAGGGTAGCGGGTTAAGTTACAATGAGCAGTTCTTC.

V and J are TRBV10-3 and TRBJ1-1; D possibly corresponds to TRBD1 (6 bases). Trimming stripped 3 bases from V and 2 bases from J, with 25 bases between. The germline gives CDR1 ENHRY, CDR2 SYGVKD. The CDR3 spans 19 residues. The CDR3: CAISDDSRGVFAGNTEAFF. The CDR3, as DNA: TGTGCCATCAGTGATGATAGCAGGGGCGTCTTCGCTGGTAACACTGAAGCTTTCTTT.

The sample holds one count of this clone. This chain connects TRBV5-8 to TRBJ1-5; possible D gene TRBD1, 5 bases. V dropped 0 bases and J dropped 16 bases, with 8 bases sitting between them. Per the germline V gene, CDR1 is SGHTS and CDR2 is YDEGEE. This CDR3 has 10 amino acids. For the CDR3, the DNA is TGTGCCAGCAGCTTGGCAAGGGGACATTTT. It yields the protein CASSLARGHF. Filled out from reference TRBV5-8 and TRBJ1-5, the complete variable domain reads EAGVTQSPTHLIKTRGQQATLRCSPISGHTSVYWYQQALGLGLQFLLWYDEGEERNRGNFPPRFSGRQFPNYSSELNVNALELEDSALYLCASSLARGHFGDGTRLSIL.

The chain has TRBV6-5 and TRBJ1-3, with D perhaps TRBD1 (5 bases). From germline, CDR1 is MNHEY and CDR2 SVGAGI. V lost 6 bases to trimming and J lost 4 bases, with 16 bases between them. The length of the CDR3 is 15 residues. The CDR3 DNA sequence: TGTGCCAGCAGACCCTCGGGGGTCGGAGGAAACACCATATATTTT. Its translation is CASRPSGVGGNTIYF.

This CDR3 is CAWTNPGLAAGYNEQFF. In nucleotides, the CDR3 is TGTGCCTGGACTAACCCCGGACTAGCGGCGGGTTACAATGAGCAGTTCTTC. The V call is TRBV30, the J call TRBJ2-1, with 10 bases identical to TRBD2. The germline V gene has CDR1 GTSNPN and CDR2 SVGIG (reference sequence). The J segment lost 4 bases and the V segment lost 4 bases, leaving 13 bases of the junction unmatched. The CDR3 totals 17 residues.

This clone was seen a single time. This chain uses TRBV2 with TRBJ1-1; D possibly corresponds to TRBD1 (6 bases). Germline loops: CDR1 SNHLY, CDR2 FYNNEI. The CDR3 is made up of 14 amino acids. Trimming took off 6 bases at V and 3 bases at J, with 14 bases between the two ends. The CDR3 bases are TGTGCCAGCAGGTCCGAGGGGGGGGACACTGAAGCTTTCTTT. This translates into CASRSEGGDTEAFF.